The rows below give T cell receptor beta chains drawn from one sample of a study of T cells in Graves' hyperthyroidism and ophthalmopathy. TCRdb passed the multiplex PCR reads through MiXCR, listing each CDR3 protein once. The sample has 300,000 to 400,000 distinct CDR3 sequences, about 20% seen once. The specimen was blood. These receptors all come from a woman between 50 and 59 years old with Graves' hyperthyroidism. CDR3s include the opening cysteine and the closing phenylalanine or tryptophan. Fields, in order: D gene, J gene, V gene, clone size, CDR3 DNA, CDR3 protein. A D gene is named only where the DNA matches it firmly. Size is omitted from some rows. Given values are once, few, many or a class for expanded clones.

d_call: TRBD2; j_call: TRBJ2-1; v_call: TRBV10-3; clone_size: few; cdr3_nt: TGTGCCATCAGTGAGTTGACTAGCGGGGGTCCCAATGAGCAGTTCTTC; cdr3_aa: CAISELTSGGPNEQFF
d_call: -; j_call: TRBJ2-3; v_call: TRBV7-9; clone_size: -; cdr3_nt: TGTGCCAGCGAGGACAGCACAGATACGCAGTATTTT; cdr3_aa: CASEDSTDTQYF
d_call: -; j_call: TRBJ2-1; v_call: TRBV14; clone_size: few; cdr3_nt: TGTGCCACCGCGGTTAGCCACAATGAGCAGTTCTTC; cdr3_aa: CATAVSHNEQFF
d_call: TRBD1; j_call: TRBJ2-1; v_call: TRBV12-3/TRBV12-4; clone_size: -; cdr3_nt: TGTGCCAGCAGTCAAGACAGGGTTGAGCAGTTCTTC; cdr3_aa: CASSQDRVEQFF
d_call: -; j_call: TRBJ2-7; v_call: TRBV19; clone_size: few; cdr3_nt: TGTGCCAGTAGTATAGCCGCCAACTCCTACGAGCAGTACTTC; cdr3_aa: CASSIAANSYEQYF
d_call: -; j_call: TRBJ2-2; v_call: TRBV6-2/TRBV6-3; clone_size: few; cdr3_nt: TGTGCCAAGCCCACCGGGGAGCTGTTTTTT; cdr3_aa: CAKPTGELFF
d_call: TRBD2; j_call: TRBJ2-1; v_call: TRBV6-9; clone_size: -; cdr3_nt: TGTGCCAGCAGTTCCGGACTAGCGGGAGGTAACTACAATGAGCAGTTCTTC; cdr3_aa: CASSSGLAGGNYNEQFF
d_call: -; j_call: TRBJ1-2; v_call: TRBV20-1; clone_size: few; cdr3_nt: TGCAGTGCTAGAGGAGCAGGTCACTATGGCTACACCTTC; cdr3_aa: CSARGAGHYGYTF
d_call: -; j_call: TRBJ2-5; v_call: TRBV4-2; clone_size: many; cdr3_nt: TGTGCCAGCAGCCAGAGCGCAGGGGAGACCCAGTACTTC; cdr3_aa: CASSQSAGETQYF
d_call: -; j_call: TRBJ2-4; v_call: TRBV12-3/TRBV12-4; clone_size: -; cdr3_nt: TGTGCCAGCAACGGCCTGGGCAGGCAAAACATTCAGTACTTC; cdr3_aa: CASNGLGRQNIQYF
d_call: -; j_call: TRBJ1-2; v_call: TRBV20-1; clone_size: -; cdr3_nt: TGCAGTGCTAGAGAGCTAGACAACTATGGCTACACCTTC; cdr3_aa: CSARELDNYGYTF
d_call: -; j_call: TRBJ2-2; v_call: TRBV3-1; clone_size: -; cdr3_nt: TGTGCCAGCAGCCAAGCGCCAAACACCGGGGAGCTGTTTTTT; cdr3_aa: CASSQAPNTGELFF
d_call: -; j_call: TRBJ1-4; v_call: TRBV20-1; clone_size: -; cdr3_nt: TGCAGTGCTAGAGATGTCACAGGGACAACTAATGAAAAACTGTTTTTT; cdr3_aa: CSARDVTGTTNEKLFF
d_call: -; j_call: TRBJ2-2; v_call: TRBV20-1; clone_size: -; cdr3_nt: TGCAGTGCTGCAGGGCTTACGAACACCGGGGAGCTGTTTTTT; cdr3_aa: CSAAGLTNTGELFF
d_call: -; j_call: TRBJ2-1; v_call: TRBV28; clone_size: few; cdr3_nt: TGTGCCAGCAGTTACCCATCACCCTACAATGAGCAGTTCTTC; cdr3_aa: CASSYPSPYNEQFF
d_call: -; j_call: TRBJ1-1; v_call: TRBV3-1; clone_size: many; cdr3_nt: TGTGCCAGCAGCCGCGGGAACTCGGGTACTGAAGCTTTCTTT; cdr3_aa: CASSRGNSGTEAFF
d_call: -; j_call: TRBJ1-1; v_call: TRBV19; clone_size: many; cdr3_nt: TGTGCCAGTAGTCAGGAGTGGGGCACTGAAGCTTTCTTT; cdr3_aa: CASSQEWGTEAFF
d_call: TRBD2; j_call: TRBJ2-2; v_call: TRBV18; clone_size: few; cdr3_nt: TGTGCCAGCTCACCCTTTTCGCTGACTAGCGGGACCGGGGAGCTGTTTTTT; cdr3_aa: CASSPFSLTSGTGELFF
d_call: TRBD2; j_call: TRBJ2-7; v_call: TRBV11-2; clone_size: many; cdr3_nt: TGTGCCAGCAGCTTAGGCCACGGGACTAGCGGGAGGTATTTTCAATCCTACGAGCAGTACTTC; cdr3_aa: CASSLGHGTSGRYFQSYEQYF
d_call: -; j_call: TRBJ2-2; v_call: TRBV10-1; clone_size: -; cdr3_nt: TGCGCCAGCAGCCCGACATCCGGGGAGCTGTTTTTT; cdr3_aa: CASSPTSGELFF
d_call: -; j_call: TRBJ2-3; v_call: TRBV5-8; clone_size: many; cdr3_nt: TGTGCCAGCAGCTTGGGCTTCGGGGGACAGCGCACAGATACGCAGTATTTT; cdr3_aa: CASSLGFGGQRTDTQYF
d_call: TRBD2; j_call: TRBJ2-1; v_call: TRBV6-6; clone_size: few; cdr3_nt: TGTGCCAGCAGTTACTCGTCAGGGGGACTAGCCAATGAGCAGTTCTTC; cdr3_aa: CASSYSSGGLANEQFF
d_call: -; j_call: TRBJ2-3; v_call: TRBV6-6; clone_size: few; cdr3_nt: TGTGCCAGCAGTTACGGGGGTATGGATACGCAGTATTTT; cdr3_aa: CASSYGGMDTQYF
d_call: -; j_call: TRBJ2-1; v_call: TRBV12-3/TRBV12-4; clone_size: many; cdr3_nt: TGTGCCAGCAGTTTCGGGACATCCTCCTACAATGAGCAGTTCTTC; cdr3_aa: CASSFGTSSYNEQFF
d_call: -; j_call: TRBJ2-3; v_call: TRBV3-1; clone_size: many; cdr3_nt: TGTGCCAGCAGCCCGGAGGGACGCGGGGGCACAGATACGCAGTATTTT; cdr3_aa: CASSPEGRGGTDTQYF
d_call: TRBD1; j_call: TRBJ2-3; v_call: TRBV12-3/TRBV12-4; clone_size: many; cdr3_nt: TGTGCCAGCCTCCGGACAGGGGGCATGGATACGCAGTATTTT; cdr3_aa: CASLRTGGMDTQYF
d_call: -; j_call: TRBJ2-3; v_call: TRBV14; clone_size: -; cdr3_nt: TGTGCCAGCAGCCTTCGACCGCAAGATACGCAGTATTTT; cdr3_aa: CASSLRPQDTQYF
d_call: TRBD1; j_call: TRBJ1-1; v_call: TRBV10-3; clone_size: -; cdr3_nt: TGTGCCATCAGTGATCTGACGCAGGGGGCAGAAGCTTTCTTT; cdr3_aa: CAISDLTQGAEAFF
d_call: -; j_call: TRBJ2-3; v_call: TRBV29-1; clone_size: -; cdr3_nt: TGCAGCGTTGAAGGGGAAGGTTCTAGCACAGATACGCAGTATTTT; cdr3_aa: CSVEGEGSSTDTQYF
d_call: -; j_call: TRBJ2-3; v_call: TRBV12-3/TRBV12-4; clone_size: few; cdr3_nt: TGTGCCAGCAGCGACCCAGATACGCAGTATTTT; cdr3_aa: CASSDPDTQYF